This T cell receptor (beta chain) was recorded in a study of cytomegalovirus exposure and HLA in healthy donors. Primers for the PCR totalled 60 Vbeta and 13 Jbeta. Produced via immunoSEQ multiplex PCR; TCRdb's table is partial and in-frame only. The sample contains hundreds of thousands of clones, around 79% of which appear only once. The CDR3 is made up of 13 amino acids. V was cut by 7 bases and J by 7 bases, with 13 bases left in between. CDR1 is SGHTA, CDR2 FQGNSA, per germline. Donors had nominal health at sampling but likely had unrecorded immune exposures. The chain is built from TRBV7-2 and TRBJ1-4; D not resolved. Sequenced: PBMCs. The source is a male donor in good health and CMV-seronegative. This CDR3 reads CASTLTRGEKLFF. CDR3 coding DNA: TGTGCCAGCACCCTAACCCGGGGTGAAAAACTGTTTTTT.